This TCR beta chain emerged from a study of CD8+ T cells in alopecia areata. Background on the study: Tofacitinib continued for 6 to 18 months and was then withheld for 6 months. General study findings and limits: Especially in alopecia totalis/universalis, lesional scalp showed greater clonality than normal scalp did. Alphabeta T cells residing in normal skin are also sequenced in scalp samples.

The CDR3 is 15 amino acids. The V gene's germline CDR1 is MGHRA and CDR2 YSYEKL. V lost 4 bases to trimming and J lost 2 bases, with 15 bases between them. Lesional scalp punch biopsies and peripheral blood were collected from alopecia areata patients. RNA extraction was followed by reverse transcription into cDNA, which acted as the sequencing template. TCRdb's table, derived via immunoSEQ multiplex PCR, lists solely in-frame clones and lacks some. Altogether under 70,000 clones are present, around 97% being singletons, with the ten largest covering 20% to 30%. About this clone: What it binds is not known.

This TCR came from a human donor with alopecia areata. The chain joins TRBV4-1 to TRBJ2-7; D is possibly TRBD1 or TRBD2 (5 bases each). The material sequenced was CD8+ T cells sorted from blood, taken at week 0. As DNA, the CDR3 is TGCGCCAGCAGCCGAAGCAGAGGGGAACCCTACGAGCAGTACTTC. Translated, it gives CASSRSRGEPYEQYF.